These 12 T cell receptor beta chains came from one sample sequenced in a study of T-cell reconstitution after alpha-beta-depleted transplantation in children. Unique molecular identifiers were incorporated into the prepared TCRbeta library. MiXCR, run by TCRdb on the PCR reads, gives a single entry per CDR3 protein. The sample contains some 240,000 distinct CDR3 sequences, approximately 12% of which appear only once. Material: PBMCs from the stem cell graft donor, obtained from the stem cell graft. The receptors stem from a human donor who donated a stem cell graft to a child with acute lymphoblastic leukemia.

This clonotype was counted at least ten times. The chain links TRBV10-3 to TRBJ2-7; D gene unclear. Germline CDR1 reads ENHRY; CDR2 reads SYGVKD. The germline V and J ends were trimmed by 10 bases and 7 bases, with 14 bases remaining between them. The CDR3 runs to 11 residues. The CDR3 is CATRSLWEQYF. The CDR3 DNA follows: TGTGCCACCAGATCTCTGTGGGAGCAGTACTTC.

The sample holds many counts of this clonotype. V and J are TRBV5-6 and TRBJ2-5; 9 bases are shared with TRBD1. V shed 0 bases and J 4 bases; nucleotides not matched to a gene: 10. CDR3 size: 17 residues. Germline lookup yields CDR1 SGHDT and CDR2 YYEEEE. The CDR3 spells CASSLVRGQGLPETQYF. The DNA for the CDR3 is TGTGCCAGCAGCTTGGTCCGCGGACAGGGGCTTCCAGAGACCCAGTACTTC.

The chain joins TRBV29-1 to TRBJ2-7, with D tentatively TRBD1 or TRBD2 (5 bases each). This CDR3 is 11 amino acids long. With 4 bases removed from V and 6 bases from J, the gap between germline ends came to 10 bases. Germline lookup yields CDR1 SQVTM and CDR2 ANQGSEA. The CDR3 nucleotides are TGCAGCGTTGGGGCCGGGGCCGAGCAGTACTTC. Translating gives CSVGAGAEQYF.

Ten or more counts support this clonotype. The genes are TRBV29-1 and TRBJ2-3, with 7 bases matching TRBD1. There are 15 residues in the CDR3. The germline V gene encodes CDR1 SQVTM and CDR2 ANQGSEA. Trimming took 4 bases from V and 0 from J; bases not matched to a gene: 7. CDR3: CSVAEGGTSTDTQYF. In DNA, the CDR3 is TGCAGCGTTGCGGAAGGGGGCACAAGCACAGATACGCAGTATTTT.

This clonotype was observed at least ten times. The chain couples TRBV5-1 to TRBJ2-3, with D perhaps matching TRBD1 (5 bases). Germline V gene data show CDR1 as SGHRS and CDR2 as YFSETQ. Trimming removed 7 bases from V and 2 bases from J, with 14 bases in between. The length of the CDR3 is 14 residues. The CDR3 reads CASSRSGNTDTQYF. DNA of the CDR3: TGCGCCAGCTCGAGGTCAGGGAACACAGATACGCAGTATTTT.

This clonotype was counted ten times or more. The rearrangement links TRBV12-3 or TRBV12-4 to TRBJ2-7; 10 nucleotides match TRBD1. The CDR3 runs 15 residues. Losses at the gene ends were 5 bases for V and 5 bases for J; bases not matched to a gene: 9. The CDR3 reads CASSPTGGSRDEQYF. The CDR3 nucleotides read TGTGCCAGCAGTCCGACAGGGGGCAGTAGGGACGAGCAGTACTTC.

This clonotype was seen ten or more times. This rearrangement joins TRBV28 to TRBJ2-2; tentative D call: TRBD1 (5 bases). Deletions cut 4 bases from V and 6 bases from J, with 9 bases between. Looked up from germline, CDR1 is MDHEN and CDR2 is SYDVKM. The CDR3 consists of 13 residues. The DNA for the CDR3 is TGTGCCAGCAGTTATTCAGGGCCCGGGGAGCTGTTTTTT. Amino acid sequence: CASSYSGPGELFF. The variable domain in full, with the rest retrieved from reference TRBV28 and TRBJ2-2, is DVKVTQSSRYLVKRTGEKVFLECVQDMDHENMFWYRQDPGLGLRLIYFSYDVKMKEKGDIPEGYSVSREKKERFSLILESASTNQTSMYLCASSYSGPGELFFGEGSRLTVL.

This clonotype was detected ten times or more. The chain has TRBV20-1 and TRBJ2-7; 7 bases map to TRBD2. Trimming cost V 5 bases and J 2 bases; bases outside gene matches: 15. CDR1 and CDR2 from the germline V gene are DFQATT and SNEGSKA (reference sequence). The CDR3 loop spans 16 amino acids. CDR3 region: CSASTSTTSRAYEQYF. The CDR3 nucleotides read TGCAGTGCTTCAACCTCTACGACTAGCCGAGCCTACGAGCAGTACTTC.

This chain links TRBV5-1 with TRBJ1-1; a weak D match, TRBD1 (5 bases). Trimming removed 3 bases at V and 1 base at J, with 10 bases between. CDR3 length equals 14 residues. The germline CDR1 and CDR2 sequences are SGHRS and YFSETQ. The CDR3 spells CASSWGTGNTEAFF. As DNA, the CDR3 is TGCGCCAGCAGCTGGGGGACGGGGAACACTGAAGCTTTCTTT.

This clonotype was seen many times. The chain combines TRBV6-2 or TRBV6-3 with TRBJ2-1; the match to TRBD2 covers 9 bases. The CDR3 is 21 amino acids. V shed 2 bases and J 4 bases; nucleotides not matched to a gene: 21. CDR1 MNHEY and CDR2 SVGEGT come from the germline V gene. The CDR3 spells CASSYVHLGERGDLRYNEQFF. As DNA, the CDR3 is TGTGCCAGCAGTTACGTCCATTTGGGCGAGCGGGGGGACCTCCGGTACAATGAGCAGTTCTTC.

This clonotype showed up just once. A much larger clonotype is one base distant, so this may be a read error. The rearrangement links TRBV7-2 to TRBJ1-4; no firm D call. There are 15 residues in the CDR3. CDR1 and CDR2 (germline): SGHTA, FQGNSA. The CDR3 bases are TGTGCCAACAGCCCCCAAGGCAGGACTAATGAAAAACTGTTTTTT. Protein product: CANSPQGRTNEKLFF.

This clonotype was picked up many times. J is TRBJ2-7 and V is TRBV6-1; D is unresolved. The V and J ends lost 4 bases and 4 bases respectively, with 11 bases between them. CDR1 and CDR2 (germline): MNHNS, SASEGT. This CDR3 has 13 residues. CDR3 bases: TGTGCCAGCAGTGTCGGTACTATTTACGAGCAGTACTTC. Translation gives CASSVGTIYEQYF.